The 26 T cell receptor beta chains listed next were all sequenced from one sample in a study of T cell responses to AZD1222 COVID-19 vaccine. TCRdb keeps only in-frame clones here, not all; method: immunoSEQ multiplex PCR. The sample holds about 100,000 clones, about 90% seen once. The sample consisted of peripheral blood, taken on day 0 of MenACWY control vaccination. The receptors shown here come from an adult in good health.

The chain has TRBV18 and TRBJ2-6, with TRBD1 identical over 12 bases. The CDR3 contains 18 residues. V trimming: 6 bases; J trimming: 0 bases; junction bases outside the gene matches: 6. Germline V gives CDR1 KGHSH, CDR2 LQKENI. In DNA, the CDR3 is TGTGCCAGCTCTCAGGGACAGGGGGCGAGCTCTGGGGCCAACGTCCTGACTTTC. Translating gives CASSQGQGASSGANVLTF. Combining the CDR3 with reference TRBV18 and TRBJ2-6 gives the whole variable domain NAGVMQNPRHLVRRRGQEARLRCSPMKGHSHVYWYRQLPEEGLKFMVYLQKENIIDESGMPKERFSAEFPKEGPSILRIQQVVRGDSAAYFCASSQGQGASSGANVLTFGAGSRLTVL.

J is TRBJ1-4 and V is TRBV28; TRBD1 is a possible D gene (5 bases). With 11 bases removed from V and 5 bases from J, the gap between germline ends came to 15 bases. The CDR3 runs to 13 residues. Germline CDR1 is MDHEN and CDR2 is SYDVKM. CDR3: CARRGGGNEKLFF. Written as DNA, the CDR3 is TGTGCCCGCCGCGGGGGGGGGAATGAAAAACTGTTTTTT.

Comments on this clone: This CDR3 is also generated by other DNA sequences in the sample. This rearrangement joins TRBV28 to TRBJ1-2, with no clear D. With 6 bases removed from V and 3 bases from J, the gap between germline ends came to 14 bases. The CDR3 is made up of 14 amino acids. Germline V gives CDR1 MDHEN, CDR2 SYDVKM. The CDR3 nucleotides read TGTGCCAGCAGCTCCCCCGATTCCCACTATGGCTACACCTTC. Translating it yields CASSSPDSHYGYTF.

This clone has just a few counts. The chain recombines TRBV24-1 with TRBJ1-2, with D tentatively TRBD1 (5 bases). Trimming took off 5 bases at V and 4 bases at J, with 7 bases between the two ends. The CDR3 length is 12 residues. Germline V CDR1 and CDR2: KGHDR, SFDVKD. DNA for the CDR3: TGTGCCACCAGTGGAGGGACCTATGGCTACACCTTC. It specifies CATSGGTYGYTF.

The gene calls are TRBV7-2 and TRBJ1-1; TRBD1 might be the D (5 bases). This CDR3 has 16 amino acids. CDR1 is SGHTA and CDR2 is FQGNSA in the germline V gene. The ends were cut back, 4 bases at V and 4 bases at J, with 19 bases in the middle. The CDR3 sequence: CASSSRGPQGTTEAFF. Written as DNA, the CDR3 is TGTGCCAGCAGCTCAAGGGGCCCTCAGGGCACCACTGAAGCTTTCTTT.

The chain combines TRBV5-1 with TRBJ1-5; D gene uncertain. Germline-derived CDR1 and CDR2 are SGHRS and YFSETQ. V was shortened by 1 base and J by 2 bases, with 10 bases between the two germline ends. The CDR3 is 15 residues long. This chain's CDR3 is CASSLIPGGNQPQHF. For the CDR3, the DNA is TGCGCCAGCAGCTTGATCCCGGGCGGCAATCAGCCCCAGCATTTT.

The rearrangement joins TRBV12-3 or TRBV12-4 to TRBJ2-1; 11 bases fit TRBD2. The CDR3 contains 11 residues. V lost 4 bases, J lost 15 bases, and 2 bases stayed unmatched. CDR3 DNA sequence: TGTGCCAGCAGTTACACTAGCGGGAGGTTCTTC. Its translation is CASSYTSGRFF.

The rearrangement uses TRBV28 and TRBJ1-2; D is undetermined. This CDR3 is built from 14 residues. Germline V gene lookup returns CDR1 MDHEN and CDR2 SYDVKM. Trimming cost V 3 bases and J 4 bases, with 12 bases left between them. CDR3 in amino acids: CASSFNQVGYGYTF. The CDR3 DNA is TGTGCCAGCAGTTTTAATCAGGTTGGCTATGGCTACACCTTC.

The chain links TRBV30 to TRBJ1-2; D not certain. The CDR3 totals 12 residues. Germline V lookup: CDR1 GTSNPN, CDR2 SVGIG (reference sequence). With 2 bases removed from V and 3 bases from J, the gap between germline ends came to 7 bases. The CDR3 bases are TGTGCCTGGAGTCCCAGTGACTATGGCTACACCTTC. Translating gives CAWSPSDYGYTF.

The CDR3 nucleotides read TGTGCCAGCAGTTACTCGGGGTCACCCCTCCACTTT. It specifies CASSYSGSPLHF. The chain combines TRBV6-5 with TRBJ1-6; D ambiguous. V shed 0 bases and J shed 10 bases, with 4 bases lying between them. Germline loops: CDR1 MNHEY, CDR2 SVGAGI. CDR3 size: 12 residues.

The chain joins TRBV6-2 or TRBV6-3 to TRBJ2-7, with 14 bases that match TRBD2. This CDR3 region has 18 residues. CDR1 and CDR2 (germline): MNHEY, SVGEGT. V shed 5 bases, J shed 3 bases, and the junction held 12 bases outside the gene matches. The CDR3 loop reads CASSTPGLAGVKGYEQYF. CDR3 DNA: TGTGCCAGCAGTACCCCGGGACTAGCGGGAGTGAAGGGCTACGAGCAGTACTTC.

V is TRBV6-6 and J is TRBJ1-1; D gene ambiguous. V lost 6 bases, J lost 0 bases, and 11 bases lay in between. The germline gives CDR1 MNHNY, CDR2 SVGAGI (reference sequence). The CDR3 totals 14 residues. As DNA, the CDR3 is TGTGCCAGCAGAATCGTGGGAGTGAACACTGAAGCTTTCTTT. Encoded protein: CASRIVGVNTEAFF.

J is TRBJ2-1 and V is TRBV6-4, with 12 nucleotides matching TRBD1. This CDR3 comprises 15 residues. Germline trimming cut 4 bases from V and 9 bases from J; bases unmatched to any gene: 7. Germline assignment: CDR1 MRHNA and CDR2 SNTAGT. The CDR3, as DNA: TGTGCCAGCAGTGCTGGGGGACAGGGGGCGGCTGAGCAGTTCTTC. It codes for CASSAGGQGAAEQFF.

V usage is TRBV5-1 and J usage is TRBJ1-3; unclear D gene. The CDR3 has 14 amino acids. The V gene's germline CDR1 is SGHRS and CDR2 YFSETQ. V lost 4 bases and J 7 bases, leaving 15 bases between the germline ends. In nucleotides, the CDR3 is TGCGCCAGCAGCCAAGGATCCCGAGGGAACACCATATATTTT. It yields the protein CASSQGSRGNTIYF.

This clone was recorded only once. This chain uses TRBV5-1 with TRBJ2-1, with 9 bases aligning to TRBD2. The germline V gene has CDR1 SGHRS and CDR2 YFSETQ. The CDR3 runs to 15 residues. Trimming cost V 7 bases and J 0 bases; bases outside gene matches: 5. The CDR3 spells CASAGGPSSYNEQFF. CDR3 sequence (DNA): TGCGCCAGCGCGGGGGGGCCCAGCTCCTACAATGAGCAGTTCTTC.

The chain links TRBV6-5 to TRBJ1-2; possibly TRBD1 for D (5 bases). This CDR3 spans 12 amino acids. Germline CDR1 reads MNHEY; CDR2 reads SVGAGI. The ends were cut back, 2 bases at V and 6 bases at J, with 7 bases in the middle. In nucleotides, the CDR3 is TGTGCCAGCAGTTACAGAGGGGATGGCTACACCTTC. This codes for CASSYRGDGYTF.

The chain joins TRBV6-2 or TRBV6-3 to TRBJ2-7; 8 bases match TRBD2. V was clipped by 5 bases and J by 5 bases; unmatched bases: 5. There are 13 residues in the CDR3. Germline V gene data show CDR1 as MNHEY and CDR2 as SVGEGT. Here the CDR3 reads CASSGTRIDEQYF. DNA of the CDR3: TGTGCCAGCAGTGGGACTAGGATCGACGAGCAGTACTTC.

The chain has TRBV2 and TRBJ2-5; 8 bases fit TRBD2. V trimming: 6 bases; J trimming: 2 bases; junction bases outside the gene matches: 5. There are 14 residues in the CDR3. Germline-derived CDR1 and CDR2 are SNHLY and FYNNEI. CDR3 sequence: CASSGRGVQETQYF. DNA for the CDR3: TGTGCCAGCAGCGGGAGGGGGGTTCAAGAGACCCAGTACTTC. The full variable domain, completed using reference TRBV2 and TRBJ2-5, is EPEVTQTPSHQVTQMGQEVILRCVPISNHLYFYWYRQILGQKVEFLVSFYNNEISEKSEIFDDQFSVERPDGSNFTLKIRSTKLEDSAMYFCASSGRGVQETQYFGPGTRLLVL.

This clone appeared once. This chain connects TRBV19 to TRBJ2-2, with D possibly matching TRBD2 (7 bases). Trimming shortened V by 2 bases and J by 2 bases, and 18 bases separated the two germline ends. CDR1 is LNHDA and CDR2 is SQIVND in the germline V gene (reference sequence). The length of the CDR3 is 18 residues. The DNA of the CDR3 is TGTGCCAGTAGTATACGGGGGACGGGGGGCCGTAACACCGGGGAGCTGTTTTTT. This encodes CASSIRGTGGRNTGELFF.

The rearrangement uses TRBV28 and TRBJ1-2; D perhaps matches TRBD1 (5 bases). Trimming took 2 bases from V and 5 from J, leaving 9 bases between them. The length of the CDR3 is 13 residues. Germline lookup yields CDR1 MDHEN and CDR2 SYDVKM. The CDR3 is CASSLARAYGYTF. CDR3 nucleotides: TGTGCCAGCAGTTTAGCCAGGGCTTATGGCTACACCTTC.

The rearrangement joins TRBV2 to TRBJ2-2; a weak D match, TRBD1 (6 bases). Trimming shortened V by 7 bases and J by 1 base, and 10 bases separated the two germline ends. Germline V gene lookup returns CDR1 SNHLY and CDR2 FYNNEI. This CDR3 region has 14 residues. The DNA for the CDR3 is TGTGCCAGCACCTTGGACAGGAACACCGGGGAGCTGTTTTTT. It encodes CASTLDRNTGELFF.

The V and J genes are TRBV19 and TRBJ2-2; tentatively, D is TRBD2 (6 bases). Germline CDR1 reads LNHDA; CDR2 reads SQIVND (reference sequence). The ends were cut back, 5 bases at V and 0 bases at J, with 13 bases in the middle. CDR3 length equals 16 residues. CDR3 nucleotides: TGTGCCAGTAGTCTTAATAGCGGTTCGAACACCGGGGAGCTGTTTTTT. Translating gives CASSLNSGSNTGELFF.

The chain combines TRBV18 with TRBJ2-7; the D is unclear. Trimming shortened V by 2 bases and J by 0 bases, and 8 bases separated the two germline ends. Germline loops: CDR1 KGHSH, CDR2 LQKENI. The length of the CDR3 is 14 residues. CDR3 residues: CASSPGQISYEQYF. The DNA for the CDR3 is TGTGCCAGCTCACCAGGCCAGATCTCCTACGAGCAGTACTTC. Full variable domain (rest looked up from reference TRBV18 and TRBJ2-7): NAGVMQNPRHLVRRRGQEARLRCSPMKGHSHVYWYRQLPEEGLKFMVYLQKENIIDESGMPKERFSAEFPKEGPSILRIQQVVRGDSAAYFCASSPGQISYEQYFGPGTRLTVT.

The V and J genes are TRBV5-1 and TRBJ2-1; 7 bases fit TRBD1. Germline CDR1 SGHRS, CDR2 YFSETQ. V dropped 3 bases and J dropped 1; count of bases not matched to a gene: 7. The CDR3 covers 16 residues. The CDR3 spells CASSWRQGGSYNEQFF. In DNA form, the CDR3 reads TGCGCCAGCAGCTGGAGACAGGGCGGTTCCTACAATGAGCAGTTCTTC.

CDR3 in amino acids: CASSQGRVRTNNEQFF. Written as DNA, the CDR3 is TGCGCCAGCAGCCAAGGCCGAGTCAGGACCAACAATGAGCAGTTCTTC. V and J are TRBV4-1 and TRBJ2-1, with D unclear. CDR1 and CDR2 from the germline V gene are MGHRA and YSYEKL. Trimming removed 1 base at V and 5 bases at J, with 15 bases between. CDR3 size: 16 residues.

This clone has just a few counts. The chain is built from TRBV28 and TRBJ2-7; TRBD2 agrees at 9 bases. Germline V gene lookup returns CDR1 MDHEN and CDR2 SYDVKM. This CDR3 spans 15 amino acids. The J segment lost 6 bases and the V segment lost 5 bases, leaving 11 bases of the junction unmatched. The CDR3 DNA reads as TGTGCCAGCAGTCTCGCCTTAGCGGGAGTCGGCGAGCAGTACTTC. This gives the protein CASSLALAGVGEQYF.